This T cell receptor (beta chain) was identified during a study of beta chain features in type 1 diabetes. Study outcomes and limitations: Healthy donors had naive, central memory and Treg TCRB repertoires that appeared less similar than those seen among patients. cDNA sequencing could over-represent cells with high TCR expression.

The CDR3 has 14 residues. CDR1 is SGHRS and CDR2 is YFSETQ in the germline V gene. V was trimmed by 4 bases and J by 0 bases, leaving 11 bases between them. This clone was counted a few times. Its antigen is currently unknown. Every isolated RNA sample was fully reverse transcribed, so sequencing captured expressed TCRB transcripts. TCRdb keeps only in-frame clones here, not all; method: immunoSEQ multiplex PCR. Altogether 150,000 or so clones are present, around a tenth being singletons, with the ten largest covering 0.68%. Cells sorted by CD45RO/CCR7/CD25/CD127/CD95/CD27 comprised CD4+ naive, central memory, regulatory and stem cell-like memory cells.

The sequencing input was central memory CD4+ T cells from blood. V and J are TRBV5-1 and TRBJ2-7; a weak D match, TRBD1 (5 bases). This clonotype was sampled from a man between 18 and 35 years old in good health. CDR3: CASSPETVSYEQYF. In DNA form, the CDR3 reads TGCGCCAGCAGCCCGGAGACAGTCTCCTACGAGCAGTACTTC. The entire variable domain, with the rest obtained from reference TRBV5-1 and TRBJ2-7, is as follows: KAGVTQTPRYLIKTRGQQVTLSCSPISGHRSVSWYQQTPGQGLQFLFEYFSETQRNKGNFPGRFSGRQFSNSRSEMNVSTLELGDSALYLCASSPETVSYEQYFGPGTRLTVT.